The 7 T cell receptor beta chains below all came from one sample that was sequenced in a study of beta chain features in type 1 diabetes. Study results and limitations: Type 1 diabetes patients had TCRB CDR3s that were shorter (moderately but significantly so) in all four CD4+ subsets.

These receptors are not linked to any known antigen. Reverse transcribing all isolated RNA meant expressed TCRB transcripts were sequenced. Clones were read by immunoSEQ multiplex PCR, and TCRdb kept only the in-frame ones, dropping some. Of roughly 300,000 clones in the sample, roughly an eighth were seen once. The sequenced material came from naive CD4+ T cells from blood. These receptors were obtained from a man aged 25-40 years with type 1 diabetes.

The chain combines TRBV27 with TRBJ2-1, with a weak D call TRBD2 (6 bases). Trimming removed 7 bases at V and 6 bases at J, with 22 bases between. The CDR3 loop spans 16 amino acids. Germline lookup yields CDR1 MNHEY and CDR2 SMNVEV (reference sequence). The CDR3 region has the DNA TGTGCCAGCAAAGATTCCGCGGGAACCCCTCGCAATGAGCAGTTCTTC. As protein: CASKDSAGTPRNEQFF.

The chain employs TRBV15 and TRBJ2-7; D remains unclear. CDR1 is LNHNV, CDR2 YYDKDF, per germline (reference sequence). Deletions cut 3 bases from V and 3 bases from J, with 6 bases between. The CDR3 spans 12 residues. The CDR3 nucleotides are TGTGCCACCAGCAGGTACAGCTACGAGCAGTACTTC. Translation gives CATSRYSYEQYF.

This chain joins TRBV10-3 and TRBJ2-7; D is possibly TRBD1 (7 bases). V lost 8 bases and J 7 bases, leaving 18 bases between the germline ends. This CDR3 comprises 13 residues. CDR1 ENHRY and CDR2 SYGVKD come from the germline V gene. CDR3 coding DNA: TGTGCCATCCACGGACAGGAGGGGTCAGAGCAGTACTTC. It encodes CAIHGQEGSEQYF.

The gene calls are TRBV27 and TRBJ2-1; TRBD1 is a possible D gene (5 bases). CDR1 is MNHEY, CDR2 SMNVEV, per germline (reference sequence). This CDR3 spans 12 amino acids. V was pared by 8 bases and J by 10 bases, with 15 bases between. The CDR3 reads CASGAISREQFF. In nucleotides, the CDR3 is TGTGCCAGCGGGGCTATAAGTCGCGAGCAGTTCTTC.

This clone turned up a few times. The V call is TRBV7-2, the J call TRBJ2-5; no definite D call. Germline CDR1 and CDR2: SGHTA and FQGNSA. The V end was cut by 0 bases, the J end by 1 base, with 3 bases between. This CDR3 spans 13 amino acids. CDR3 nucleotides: TGTGCCAGCAGCTTAGCTATCCAAGAGACCCAGTACTTC. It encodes CASSLAIQETQYF.

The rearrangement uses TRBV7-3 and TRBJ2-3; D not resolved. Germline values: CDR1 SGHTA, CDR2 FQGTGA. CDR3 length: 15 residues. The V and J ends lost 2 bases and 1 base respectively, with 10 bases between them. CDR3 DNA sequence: TGTGCCAGCAGCTTAGGGCCCGTCCGCACAGATACGCAGTATTTT. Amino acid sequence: CASSLGPVRTDTQYF.

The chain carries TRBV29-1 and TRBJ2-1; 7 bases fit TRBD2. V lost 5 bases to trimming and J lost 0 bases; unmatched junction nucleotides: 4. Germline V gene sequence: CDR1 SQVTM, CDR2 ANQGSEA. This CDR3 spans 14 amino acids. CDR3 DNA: TGCAGCGTTACAGCGGGATTCTCCTACAATGAGCAGTTCTTC. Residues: CSVTAGFSYNEQFF.